A selection of T cell receptor beta chains follows, all from one sample in a study of OX40 agonist ivuxolimab in advanced cancers. TCRdb's copy holds only in-frame clones and misses some; the assay was immunoSEQ multiplex PCR. The data contain about 12,000 clones, about 81% of them singletons. The sequencing here drew on CD4+ or CD8+ T cells sorted from blood, taken in a trial of the OX40 agonist ivuxolimab. These TCRs come from an adult with an advanced solid tumor such as melanoma, head and neck, liver or kidney cancer. CDR3s include the opening cysteine and the closing phenylalanine or tryptophan. The D gene is left open where the match is weak. Clone size appears in some rows only: once, few, many, or a class for an expanded clone.

D | J | V | size | CDR3 | DNA
TRBD2 | TRBJ2-7 | TRBV15 | . | CATSRGLAGAYEQYF | TGTGCCACCAGCAGAGGTCTAGCGGGGGCTTACGAGCAGTACTTC
. | TRBJ2-2 | TRBV5-6 | once | CASSFPGNTGELFF | TGTGCCAGCAGCTTCCCAGGGAACACCGGGGAGCTGTTTTTT
. | TRBJ2-7 | TRBV28 | . | CASSPHFEQYF | TGTGCCAGCAGTCCCCACTTCGAGCAGTACTTC
TRBD2 | TRBJ2-2 | TRBV27 | . | CASSSAGGPHGELFF | TGTGCCAGCAGTTCAGCGGGGGGGCCCCACGGGGAGCTGTTTTTT
. | TRBJ2-3 | TRBV5-4 | once | CASSLQGTDGTDTQYF | TGTGCCAGCAGCCTACAAGGGACCGATGGCACAGATACGCAGTATTTT
TRBD1 | TRBJ2-7 | TRBV4-2 | . | CASGDRGDEQYF | TGTGCCAGCGGGGACAGGGGGGACGAGCAGTACTTC
. | TRBJ2-7 | TRBV27 | . | CASSLSESYEQYF | TGTGCCAGCAGTTTAAGTGAATCCTACGAGCAGTACTTC
TRBD2 | TRBJ2-1 | TRBV19 | . | CASSSSGTSGPYNEQFF | TGTGCCAGTAGTAGTTCCGGGACTAGCGGACCCTACAATGAGCAGTTCTTC
. | TRBJ2-1 | TRBV10-1 | . | CASSGVTNNEQFF | TGCGCCAGCAGTGGAGTAACCAACAATGAGCAGTTCTTC
TRBD1 | TRBJ2-1 | TRBV2 | . | CASRVDRAGLGGNEQFF | TGTGCCAGCCGAGTCGACAGGGCAGGTTTAGGGGGCAATGAGCAGTTCTTC
TRBD1 | TRBJ1-2 | TRBV2 | . | CASSETQGFDYGYTF | TGTGCCAGCAGTGAAACACAGGGGTTCGACTATGGCTACACCTTC
TRBD2 | TRBJ2-2 | TRBV5-4 | . | CASSLGLAGDTGELFF | TGTGCCAGCAGCTTGGGACTAGCGGGGGACACCGGGGAGCTGTTTTTT
TRBD1 | TRBJ1-2 | TRBV28 | . | CASRYPQGANTF | TGTGCCAGCAGATATCCCCAGGGGGCAAACACCTTC
TRBD2 | TRBJ2-1 | TRBV28 | . | CASSLEREPYNEQFF | TGTGCCAGCAGTTTGGAGCGGGAGCCCTACAATGAGCAGTTCTTC
. | TRBJ2-3 | TRBV27 | . | CASSLGRVGDTQYF | TGTGCCAGCAGTTTAGGACGGGTCGGGGATACGCAGTATTTT
TRBD2 | TRBJ2-5 | TRBV27 | few | CASSFDGGRAGETQYF | TGTGCCAGCAGTTTCGATGGCGGGAGGGCCGGTGAGACCCAGTACTTC
. | TRBJ1-1 | TRBV6-1 | . | CASNPTVLNTEAFF | TGTGCCAGCAATCCGACGGTGTTGAACACTGAAGCTTTCTTT
. | TRBJ1-2 | TRBV4-3 | few | CASSQDHRDSNNYGYTF | TGCGCCAGCAGCCAAGATCACAGAGATTCAAATAACTATGGCTACACCTTC
. | TRBJ1-1 | TRBV6-5 | . | CASSSTSHQGTEAFF | TGTGCCAGCAGTTCGACATCCCACCAAGGCACTGAAGCTTTCTTT
. | TRBJ2-1 | TRBV19 | . | CASSIVDSPVAEQFF | TGTGCCAGTAGTATAGTCGACAGTCCGGTCGCTGAGCAGTTCTTC
. | TRBJ2-1 | TRBV15 | . | CATSRLFYNEQFF | TGTGCCACCAGCAGACTCTTCTACAATGAGCAGTTCTTC
. | TRBJ2-6 | TRBV29-1 | few | CSVDESSGANVLTF | TGCAGCGTTGATGAGAGCTCTGGGGCCAACGTCCTGACTTTC
. | TRBJ1-2 | TRBV5-5 | . | CASSLGQDYGYTF | TGTGCCAGCAGCTTGGGACAGGACTATGGCTACACCTTC
. | TRBJ1-2 | TRBV27 | . | CASSATGSKGYTF | TGTGCCAGCAGCGCCACAGGGTCGAAAGGCTACACCTTC
TRBD1 | TRBJ2-1 | TRBV10-1 | few | CASSPGTGRSYNEQFF | TGCGCCAGCAGTCCCGGGACAGGGCGCTCCTACAATGAGCAGTTCTTC
. | TRBJ1-2 | TRBV7-9 | . | CASSFMDDRGYGYTF | TGTGCCAGCAGCTTTATGGACGACAGAGGCTATGGCTACACCTTC
. | TRBJ2-7 | TRBV9 | . | CASSVGRVPYEQYF | TGTGCCAGCAGCGTAGGCAGGGTCCCCTACGAGCAGTACTTC
. | TRBJ2-3 | TRBV29-1 | . | CSGAASVLDTQYF | TGCAGCGGCGCAGCTAGCGTATTAGATACGCAGTATTTT
. | TRBJ1-5 | TRBV28 | . | CASISGGNNQPQHF | TGTGCCAGCATCTCTGGGGGGAACAATCAGCCCCAGCATTTT
. | TRBJ2-1 | TRBV7-9 | few | CASSLGGVYNEQFF | TGTGCCAGCAGCTTAGGGGGGGTTTACAATGAGCAGTTCTTC
TRBD1 | TRBJ1-1 | TRBV4-2 | . | CASSPQGTVNTEAFF | TGTGCCAGCAGCCCACAAGGGACAGTGAACACTGAAGCTTTCTTT
. | TRBJ2-7 | TRBV7-3 | . | CASSYGSHYEQYF | TGTGCCAGCAGCTACGGTAGCCATTACGAGCAGTACTTC
TRBD1 | TRBJ2-6 | TRBV4-2 | medium-sized | CASSQEGRGPGANVLTF | TGTGCCAGCAGCCAAGAGGGCAGGGGGCCTGGGGCCAACGTCCTGACTTTC
TRBD2 | TRBJ2-7 | TRBV28 | few | CASSLSGGAYEQYF | TGTGCCAGCAGTTTAAGCGGGGGGGCCTACGAGCAGTACTTC
. | TRBJ2-3 | TRBV28 | once | CASRTNGDTQYF | TGTGCCAGCAGAACCAATGGAGATACGCAGTATTTT
. | TRBJ2-7 | TRBV18 | . | CASSPDGQGVSEQYF | TGTGCCAGCTCACCAGATGGCCAGGGTGTCAGCGAGCAGTACTTC
TRBD1 | TRBJ2-2 | TRBV19 | . | CASSIAGGGTGELFF | TGTGCCAGTAGTATAGCAGGGGGCGGCACCGGGGAGCTGTTTTTT
TRBD1 | TRBJ2-1 | TRBV27 | . | CASSPQTGIYNEQFF | TGTGCCAGCAGTCCCCAGACAGGGATCTACAATGAGCAGTTCTTC
TRBD2 | TRBJ2-7 | TRBV7-9 | . | CASSANPGTSGESSYEQYF | TGTGCCAGCAGCGCAAACCCCGGGACTAGCGGAGAGAGCTCCTACGAGCAGTACTTC
. | TRBJ1-1 | TRBV13 | . | CASSLVGTSEAFF | TGTGCCAGCAGCTTAGTAGGTACGTCTGAAGCTTTCTTT
. | TRBJ1-1 | TRBV9 | . | CASSSGLNTEAFF | TGTGCCAGCAGCTCCGGACTGAACACTGAAGCTTTCTTT
TRBD1 | TRBJ1-2 | TRBV4-3 | . | CASSQVPGQGVYGYTF | TGCGCCAGCAGCCAAGTCCCCGGACAGGGGGTCTATGGCTACACCTTC
. | TRBJ1-2 | TRBV2 | . | CASTVSLGFDYGYTF | TGTGCCAGCACCGTTTCGCTAGGGTTTGACTATGGCTACACCTTC
. | TRBJ2-2 | TRBV2 | . | CASSPRGPNTGELFF | TGTGCCAGCAGTCCAAGAGGACCTAACACCGGGGAGCTGTTTTTT
. | TRBJ2-1 | TRBV6-5 | . | CASSYGAMNEQFF | TGTGCCAGCAGTTACGGAGCTATGAATGAGCAGTTCTTC
TRBD2 | TRBJ2-7 | TRBV9 | . | CASSVGAGGPEQYF | TGTGCCAGCAGCGTAGGAGCGGGAGGGCCCGAGCAGTACTTC
TRBD1 | TRBJ2-7 | TRBV28 | . | CASSLTDRGAYEQYF | TGTGCCAGCAGCCTGACTGACAGGGGTGCGTACGAGCAGTACTTC
. | TRBJ1-2 | TRBV5-1 | . | CASSLGFGTFYGYTF | TGCGCCAGCAGCTTGGGTTTCGGGACGTTCTATGGCTACACCTTC